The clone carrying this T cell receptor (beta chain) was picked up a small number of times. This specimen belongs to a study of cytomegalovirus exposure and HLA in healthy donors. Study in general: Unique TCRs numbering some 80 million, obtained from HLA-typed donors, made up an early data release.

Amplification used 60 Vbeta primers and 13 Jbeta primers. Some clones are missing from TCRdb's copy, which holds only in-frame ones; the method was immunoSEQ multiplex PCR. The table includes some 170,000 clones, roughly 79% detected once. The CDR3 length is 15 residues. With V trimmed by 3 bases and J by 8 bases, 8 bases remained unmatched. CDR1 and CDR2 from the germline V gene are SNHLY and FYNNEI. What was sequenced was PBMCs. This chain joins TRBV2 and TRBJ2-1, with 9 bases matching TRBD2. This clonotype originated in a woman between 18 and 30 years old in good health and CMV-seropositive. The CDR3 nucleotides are TGTGCCAGCAGTGAGGGCGGGGGGGCGGATCATGAGCAGTTCTTC. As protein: CASSEGGGADHEQFF. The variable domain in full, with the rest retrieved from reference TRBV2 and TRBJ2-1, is EPEVTQTPSHQVTQMGQEVILRCVPISNHLYFYWYRQILGQKVEFLVSFYNNEISEKSEIFDDQFSVERPDGSNFTLKIRSTKLEDSAMYFCASSEGGGADHEQFFGPGTRLTVL.